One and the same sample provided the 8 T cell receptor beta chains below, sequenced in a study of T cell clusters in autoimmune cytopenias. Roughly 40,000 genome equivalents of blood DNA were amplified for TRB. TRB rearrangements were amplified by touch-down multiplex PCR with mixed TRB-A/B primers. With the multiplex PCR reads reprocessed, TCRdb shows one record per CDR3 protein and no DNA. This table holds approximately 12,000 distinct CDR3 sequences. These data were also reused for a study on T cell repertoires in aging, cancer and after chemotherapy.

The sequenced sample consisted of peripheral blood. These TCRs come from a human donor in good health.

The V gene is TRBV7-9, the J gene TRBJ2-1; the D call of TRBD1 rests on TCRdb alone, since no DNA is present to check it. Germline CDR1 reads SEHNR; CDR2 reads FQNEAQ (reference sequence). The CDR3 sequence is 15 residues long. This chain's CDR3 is CASSLTGTGGFEQFF.

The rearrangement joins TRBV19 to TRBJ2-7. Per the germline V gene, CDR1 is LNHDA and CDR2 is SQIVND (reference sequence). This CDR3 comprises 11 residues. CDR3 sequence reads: CASSFGNEQYF.

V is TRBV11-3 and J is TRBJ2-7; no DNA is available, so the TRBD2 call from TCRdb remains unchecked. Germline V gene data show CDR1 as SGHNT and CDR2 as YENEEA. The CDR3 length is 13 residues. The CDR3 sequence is CASAPGGVNEQYF.

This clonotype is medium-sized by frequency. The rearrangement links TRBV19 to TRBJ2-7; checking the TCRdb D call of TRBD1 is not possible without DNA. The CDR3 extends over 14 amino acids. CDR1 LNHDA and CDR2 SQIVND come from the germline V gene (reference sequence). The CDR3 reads CASSAYRFSYEQYF.

The CDR3: CASSTSAGTGAEQYF. The chain has TRBV7-6 and TRBJ2-7; with no DNA, the TCRdb D assignment of TRBD1 cannot be verified. Germline V gene lookup returns CDR1 SGHVS and CDR2 FNYEAQ. CDR3 size: 15 residues.

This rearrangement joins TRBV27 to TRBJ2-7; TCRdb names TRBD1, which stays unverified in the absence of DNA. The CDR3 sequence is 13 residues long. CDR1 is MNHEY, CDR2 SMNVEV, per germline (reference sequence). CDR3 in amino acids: CASRASGDHEQYF.

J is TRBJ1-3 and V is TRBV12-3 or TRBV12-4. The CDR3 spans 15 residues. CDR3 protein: CASSRTASSGNTIYF.

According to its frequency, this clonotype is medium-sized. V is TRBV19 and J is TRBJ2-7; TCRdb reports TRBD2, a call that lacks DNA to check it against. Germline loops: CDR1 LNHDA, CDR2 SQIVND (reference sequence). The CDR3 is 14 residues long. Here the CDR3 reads CASSASTRLDEQYF. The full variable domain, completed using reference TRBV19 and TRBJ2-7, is DGGITQSPKYLFRKEGQNVTLSCEQNLNHDAMYWYRQDPGQGLRLIYYSQIVNDFQKGDIAEGYSVSREKKESFPLTVTSAQKNPTAFYLCASSASTRLDEQYFGPGTRLTVT.